The 14 T cell receptor beta chains below come from one sample, sequenced in a study of OX40 agonist ivuxolimab in advanced cancers. Generated by immunoSEQ multiplex PCR, the TCRdb table keeps only in-frame clones and is missing some. The data contain some 66,000 clones, about 91% of them singletons. This material consisted of CD4+ or CD8+ T cells sorted from blood, taken in a trial of the OX40 agonist ivuxolimab. These receptors all come from an adult with an advanced solid tumor such as melanoma, head and neck, liver or kidney cancer.

The V gene is TRBV6-1, the J gene TRBJ2-7; 7 nucleotides agree with TRBD2. The V and J ends lost 4 bases and 2 bases, in that order; junction bases with no gene match: 5. Per germline, CDR1 MNHNS and CDR2 SASEGT. The CDR3 runs 14 residues. This CDR3 is CASSALGGAYEQYF. The CDR3 nucleotides are TGTGCCAGCAGTGCTTTGGGGGGGGCCTACGAGCAGTACTTC.

The chain employs TRBV5-3 and TRBJ1-1; D uncertain. TRBV5-3 belongs to the ORF category, with a function that is uncertain. Trimming took 2 bases from V and 1 from J, leaving 6 bases between them. There are 13 residues in the CDR3. DNA for the CDR3: TGTGCCAGAAGCTTTAGGAAGAACACTGAAGCTTTCTTT. Protein: CARSFRKNTEAFF.

The chain recombines TRBV7-6 with TRBJ2-3; weak D call: TRBD2 (5 bases). The V end was cut by 2 bases, the J end by 2 bases, with 11 bases between. Germline CDR1 reads SGHVS; CDR2 reads FNYEAQ. The CDR3 extends over 15 amino acids. DNA for the CDR3: TGTGCCAGCAGCTTAAAACCCGGACTCACAGATACGCAGTATTTT. It codes for CASSLKPGLTDTQYF.

This sequence joins TRBV6-1 and TRBJ1-3, with unresolved D. Trimming left V 6 bases short and J 2 bases short, with 8 bases between. The length of the CDR3 is 13 residues. Germline V CDR1 and CDR2: MNHNS, SASEGT. The CDR3 reads CASRLAAGNTIYF. In nucleotides, the CDR3 is TGTGCCAGCAGACTTGCGGCTGGAAACACCATATATTTT.

The chain links TRBV19 to TRBJ2-7, with TRBD1 matching 11 bases. With 9 bases clipped from V and 1 base from J, the junction kept 5 bases outside the gene matches. The germline V gene has CDR1 LNHDA and CDR2 SQIVND (reference sequence). The CDR3 length is 14 residues. CDR3 DNA: TGTGCCAGCTCCGGGACAGGGGGATCCTACGAGCAGTACTTC. This translates into CASSGTGGSYEQYF.

The gene calls are TRBV4-2 and TRBJ2-1; D might be TRBD1 (6 bases). The CDR3 extends over 14 amino acids. Per germline, CDR1 LGHNA and CDR2 YNFKEQ. V lost 1 base, J lost 6 bases, and 10 bases lay in between. The CDR3 loop reads CASSQATGGNEQFF. The DNA for the CDR3 is TGTGCCAGCAGCCAAGCGACAGGAGGCAATGAGCAGTTCTTC.

The chain combines TRBV29-1 with TRBJ2-6; perhaps TRBD2 as D (5 bases). Germline lookup yields CDR1 SQVTM and CDR2 ANQGSEA. This CDR3 region has 15 residues. V lost 0 bases and J lost 0, with 6 bases in between. Here the CDR3 DNA reads TGCAGCGTTGAAGACCGGGACTCTGGGGCCAACGTCCTGACTTTC. This encodes CSVEDRDSGANVLTF.

This clone was seen just once. This chain joins TRBV2 and TRBJ2-5, with D perhaps TRBD2 (5 bases). CDR1 and CDR2 (germline): SNHLY, FYNNEI. V was clipped by 7 bases and J by 0 bases, with 9 bases between them. There are 13 residues in the CDR3. The CDR3 DNA reads as TGTGCCAGCATCAAACTAGACCAAGAGACCCAGTACTTC. Translation gives CASIKLDQETQYF.

This chain connects TRBV14 to TRBJ2-7, with a tentative D call TRBD1 (5 bases). The V end lost 0 bases, the J end lost 0 bases, and 12 bases lay between the germline ends. The V gene's germline CDR1 is SGHDN and CDR2 FVKESK. The CDR3 is made up of 16 amino acids. CDR3 coding DNA: TGTGCCAGCAGCCAAGAGGGTGGGGCGAGCTCCTACGAGCAGTACTTC. As protein: CASSQEGGASSYEQYF.

The chain links TRBV29-1 to TRBJ1-4; D might be TRBD1 (5 bases). The germline gives CDR1 SQVTM, CDR2 ANQGSEA. The CDR3 is 13 amino acids. V gave up 7 bases and J gave up 7 bases, with 16 bases separating them. The CDR3 coding sequence is TGCAGCGCGAAGGGGCAGAAGGCTGAAAAACTGTTTTTT. This codes for CSAKGQKAEKLFF.

This chain connects TRBV7-9 to TRBJ1-6, with TRBD1 matching 9 bases. Trimming took 5 bases from V and 9 from J; bases not matched to a gene: 8. CDR1 is SEHNR and CDR2 is FQNEAQ in the germline V gene (reference sequence). The CDR3 totals 15 residues. CDR3 sequence (DNA): TGTGCCAGCAGCCCAAGGACAGGGGAAATTTCACCCCTCCACTTT. This codes for CASSPRTGEISPLHF.

V gene TRBV19 combines with J gene TRBJ2-5, with D possibly TRBD1 on 6 matching bases. Looked up from germline, CDR1 is LNHDA and CDR2 is SQIVND (reference sequence). The ends were cut back, 5 bases at V and 3 bases at J, with 10 bases in the middle. The CDR3 has 13 amino acids. CDR3 loop: CASSPRDKETQYF. The CDR3, as DNA: TGTGCCAGTAGTCCCCGGGACAAAGAGACCCAGTACTTC.

The chain couples TRBV29-1 to TRBJ2-7, with 9 bases identical to TRBD1. This CDR3 is built from 14 residues. The germline CDR1 and CDR2 sequences are SQVTM and ANQGSEA. With 3 bases clipped from V and 6 bases from J, the junction kept 9 bases outside the gene matches. The CDR3 nucleotides read TGCAGCGTTGACCCGGGACAGGGCGTCTTCGAGCAGTACTTC. Its protein product is CSVDPGQGVFEQYF.

The chain employs TRBV6-5 and TRBJ2-7; 10 bases match TRBD1. CDR3 length: 15 amino acids. With V trimmed by 6 bases and J by 5 bases, 10 bases remained unmatched. Per germline, CDR1 MNHEY and CDR2 SVGAGI. The chain's CDR3 is CASRATGTGDHEQYF. Here the CDR3 DNA reads TGTGCCAGCAGGGCTACCGGGACAGGGGACCACGAGCAGTACTTC.